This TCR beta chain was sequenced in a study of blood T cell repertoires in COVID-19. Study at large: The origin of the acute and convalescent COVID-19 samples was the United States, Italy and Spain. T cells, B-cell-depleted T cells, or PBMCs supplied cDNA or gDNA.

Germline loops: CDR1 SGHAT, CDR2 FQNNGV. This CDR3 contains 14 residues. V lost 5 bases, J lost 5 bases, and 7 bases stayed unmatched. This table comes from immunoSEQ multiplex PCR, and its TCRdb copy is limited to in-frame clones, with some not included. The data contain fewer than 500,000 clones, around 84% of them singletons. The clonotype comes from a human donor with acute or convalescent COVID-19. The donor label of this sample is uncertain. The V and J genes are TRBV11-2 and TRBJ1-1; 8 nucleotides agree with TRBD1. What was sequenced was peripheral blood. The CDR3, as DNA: TGTGCCAGCAGCCCCAGGACAGGGCGGACTGAAGCTTTCTTT. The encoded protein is CASSPRTGRTEAFF.